Each of the 4 T cell receptor beta chains below was sequenced from the same sample in a study of neurological immune-mediated disorders. Using its own MiXCR run on the 5' RACE reads, TCRdb lists one record per CDR3 protein. The table includes about 50,000 distinct CDR3 sequences, about 1.8% detected once. Sequencing was carried out using PBMCs. All receptors derive from a woman between 40 and 50 years old with multiple sclerosis.

There are many counts of this clonotype. The gene calls are TRBV10-3 and TRBJ2-7, with 7 bases identical to TRBD2. The J segment lost 2 bases and the V segment lost 4 bases, leaving 2 bases of the junction unmatched. Germline-derived CDR1 and CDR2 are ENHRY and SYGVKD. This CDR3 contains 13 residues. CDR3 bases: TGTGCCATCAGTGCCGGGGGGACCTACGAGCAGTACTTC. As protein: CAISAGGTYEQYF.

This clonotype was detected a few times. One end of the junction varies from germline; a read error may be responsible. The V gene is TRBV14, the J gene TRBJ2-7; 10 bases are shared with TRBD1. CDR1 is SGHDN and CDR2 is FVKESK in the germline V gene. The CDR3 has 16 residues. This chain's CDR3 is CASSRDVRDRGYEQYF. DNA for the CDR3: TGTGCCAGCAGCCGCGATGTCCGGGACAGGGGCTACGAGCAATACTTC.

This clonotype came up many times. The rearrangement joins TRBV3-1 to TRBJ2-3, with 7 nucleotides matching TRBD1. J gave up 7 bases and V 3 bases, and 10 bases lay outside the gene matches. Germline V lookup: CDR1 LGHDT, CDR2 YNNKEL (reference sequence). The CDR3 has 15 residues. CDR3 in amino acids: CASSQGQIRPYTQYF. As DNA, the CDR3 is TGTGCCAGCAGCCAGGGACAGATAAGACCTTATACGCAGTATTTT.

This clonotype was found many times. V usage is TRBV15 and J usage is TRBJ2-2; tentatively, D is TRBD1 or TRBD2 (5 bases each). In germline, CDR1 is LNHNV, CDR2 YYDKDF (reference sequence). The V end was cut by 0 bases, the J end by 5 bases, with 16 bases between. The CDR3 is made up of 17 amino acids. CDR3 loop: CATSRDRPGRITGELFF. The DNA for the CDR3 is TGTGCCACCAGCAGAGACAGACCGGGACGGATAACCGGGGAGCTGTTTTTT.